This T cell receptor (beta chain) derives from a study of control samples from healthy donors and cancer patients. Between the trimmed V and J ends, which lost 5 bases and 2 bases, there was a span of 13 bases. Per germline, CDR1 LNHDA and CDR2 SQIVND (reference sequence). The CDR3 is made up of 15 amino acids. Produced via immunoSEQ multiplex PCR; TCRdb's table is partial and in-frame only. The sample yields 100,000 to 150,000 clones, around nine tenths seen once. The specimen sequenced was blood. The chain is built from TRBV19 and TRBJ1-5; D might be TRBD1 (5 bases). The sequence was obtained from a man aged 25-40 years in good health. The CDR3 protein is CASSSEGEGNQPQHF. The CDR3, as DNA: TGTGCCAGTAGTTCGGAAGGGGAGGGCAATCAGCCCCAGCATTTT.